This TCR beta chain was identified during a study of cytomegalovirus exposure and HLA in healthy donors. Study findings and constraints: The presence/absence work took it that sequencing depth was about the same across donors. A reported reduction in N-insertions relative to the 666-donor mean was seen in an Asian-associated ancestry cluster in a later analysis. Most TCR sequences were rare, but some public TCRs occurred in many donors.

The length of the CDR3 is 15 residues. V shed 1 base and J shed 5 bases, with 14 bases lying between them. The germline V gene has CDR1 SGHTA and CDR2 FQGTGA. The PCR used 60 Vbeta and 13 Jbeta primers. Produced via immunoSEQ multiplex PCR; TCRdb's table is partial and in-frame only. Among 73,000 or so clones listed, 75% to 85% were seen once. The donors, nominally healthy at sampling, likely had unrecorded immune exposures. On this clone: Its antigen is currently unknown.

Sequenced input: PBMCs. The sequence derives from a human donor in good health. The chain combines TRBV7-3 with TRBJ2-5; possible D gene TRBD1, 6 bases. Here the CDR3 reads CASSLKGVAMETQYF. CDR3 DNA sequence: TGTGCCAGCAGCTTAAAGGGGGTAGCGATGGAGACCCAGTACTTC.